These 29 T cell receptor beta chains were sequenced from one sample in a study of cytomegalovirus exposure and HLA in healthy donors. Primers: 60 Vbeta forward and 13 Jbeta reverse. Profiled with immunoSEQ multiplex PCR; TCRdb holds only in-frame clones, not every one. The sample consists of some 180,000 clones, roughly four fifths of them appearing once. Source material: PBMCs. The receptors stem from a man aged 25 to 40 in good health and CMV-seronegative.

As DNA, the CDR3 is TGTGCCAGCAAAACACAGGGTTCAAGGGACACTGAAGCTTTCTTT. Protein sequence: CASKTQGSRDTEAFF. The chain combines TRBV5-8 with TRBJ1-1, with a weak D call TRBD1 (6 bases). Germline CDR1 reads SGHTS; CDR2 reads YDEGEE. Between the trimmed V and J ends, which lost 6 bases and 3 bases, there was a span of 18 bases. The CDR3 spans 15 residues.

Notes on this clone: Germline and junction disagree at one end, which may indicate a read error. The chain joins TRBV7-7 to TRBJ2-5, with 12 bases matching TRBD2. Per germline, CDR1 SSHAT and CDR2 FNYEAQ (reference sequence). CDR3 length equals 15 residues. The CDR3 nucleotides are TGTGCTAGCAGCCAGACTAGCGGGAGCGGAGAGACCCAGTACTTC. Encoded protein: CASSQTSGSGETQYF.

This chain links TRBV9 with TRBJ1-3; TRBD1 matches 8 bases. The V gene end was trimmed by 4 bases and the J gene end by 3 bases; junction bases not matched to a gene: 3. CDR1 SGDLS and CDR2 YYNGEE come from the germline V gene. The CDR3 loop spans 14 amino acids. The CDR3 here is CASSKDRGGNTIYF. The CDR3 coding sequence is TGTGCCAGCAGCAAAGACAGGGGTGGAAACACCATATATTTT.

The chain links TRBV7-9 to TRBJ1-2; 8 positions agree with TRBD1. The CDR3 spans 15 residues. The trim removed 2 bases at V and 4 bases at J, leaving 6 bases unmatched. Germline lookup yields CDR1 SEHNR and CDR2 FQNEAQ (reference sequence). The CDR3 nucleotides are TGTGCCAGCAGCTTACCGGGACAGGAAGGCTATGGCTACACCTTC. Translation gives CASSLPGQEGYGYTF.

This clone was seen a few times. This CDR3 reads CASSLSVPGPSYNEQFF. DNA of the CDR3: TGTGCCAGCAGCTTGAGCGTCCCAGGGCCCTCCTACAATGAGCAGTTCTTC. This chain connects TRBV5-6 to TRBJ2-1; maybe TRBD1 (5 bases). V was trimmed by 1 base and J by 0 bases, leaving 14 bases between them. The V gene's germline CDR1 is SGHDT and CDR2 YYEEEE. This CDR3 is built from 17 residues. The variable domain in full, completed from reference TRBV5-6 and TRBJ2-1, reads DAGVTQSPTHLIKTRGQQVTLRCSPKSGHDTVSWYQQALGQGPQFIFQYYEEEERQRGNFPDRFSGHQFPNYSSELNVNALLLGDSALYLCASSLSVPGPSYNEQFFGPGTRLTVL.

This chain connects TRBV5-1 to TRBJ1-2; 10 bases are shared with TRBD1. The CDR3 is made up of 15 amino acids. The J segment lost 6 bases and the V segment lost 3 bases, leaving 8 bases of the junction unmatched. Germline V gives CDR1 SGHRS, CDR2 YFSETQ. Here the CDR3 DNA reads TGCGCCAGCAGCTCTAGACAGGGGGCGAATGATGGCTACACCTTC. This sequence encodes CASSSRQGANDGYTF. Drawing the rest from reference TRBV5-1 and TRBJ1-2, the complete variable domain is KAGVTQTPRYLIKTRGQQVTLSCSPISGHRSVSWYQQTPGQGLQFLFEYFSETQRNKGNFPGRFSGRQFSNSRSEMNVSTLELGDSALYLCASSSRQGANDGYTFGSGTRLTVV.

The chain joins TRBV6-1 to TRBJ2-3; a weak D match, TRBD2 (6 bases). Germline lookup yields CDR1 MNHNS and CDR2 SASEGT. The CDR3 is 15 residues long. Trimming left V 3 bases short and J 2 bases short, with 12 bases between. The CDR3 loop is CASSDGTLYTDTQYF. The CDR3 coding sequence is TGTGCCAGCAGTGACGGGACTCTCTACACAGATACGCAGTATTTT.

This clone was observed a single time. The chain joins TRBV12-1 to TRBJ1-5; TRBD1, the D gene given by the table, was not confirmed from the DNA. TRBV12-1 is designated a pseudogene. The CDR3 consists of 16 residues. As DNA, the CDR3 is TGTGCCAGCAGCCTAGACAGGGGAAATTCTAATCAGCCCCAGCATTTT. Its protein is CASSLDRGNSNQPQHF.

This chain links TRBV28 with TRBJ2-1, with TRBD2 matching 7 bases. From germline, CDR1 is MDHEN and CDR2 SYDVKM. CDR3 length equals 19 residues. The V segment lost 5 bases and the J segment 0 bases; nucleotides outside the gene matches: 16. For the CDR3, the DNA is TGTGCCAGCAGTCTACTGCGCGGGAGTGACCCAAACTCCTACAATGAGCAGTTCTTC. It encodes CASSLLRGSDPNSYNEQFF. Using reference TRBV28 and TRBJ2-1 for the parts outside the CDR3, the full variable domain is DVKVTQSSRYLVKRTGEKVFLECVQDMDHENMFWYRQDPGLGLRLIYFSYDVKMKEKGDIPEGYSVSREKKERFSLILESASTNQTSMYLCASSLLRGSDPNSYNEQFFGPGTRLTVL.

The rearrangement uses TRBV15 and TRBJ1-3; D possibly corresponds to TRBD1 (6 bases). Trimming cost V 9 bases and J 0 bases, with 12 bases left between them. The CDR3 is 14 amino acids. Germline V gives CDR1 LNHNV, CDR2 YYDKDF (reference sequence). The CDR3 DNA is TGTGCCACGGCGAGAGGGGGCTCTGGAAACACCATATATTTT. Translating gives CATARGGSGNTIYF.

The chain is built from TRBV5-1 and TRBJ2-7; 10 nucleotides align to TRBD1. The junction had 6 bases not matched to a gene; V was cut back by 0 bases and J by 3 bases. The CDR3 contains 16 residues. The germline CDR1 and CDR2 sequences are SGHRS and YFSETQ. CDR3 sequence reads: CASSLARGQGNYEQYF. CDR3 in DNA: TGCGCCAGCAGCTTGGCGCGGGGACAGGGGAACTACGAGCAGTACTTC. Together with reference TRBV5-1 and TRBJ2-7, the CDR3 gives the full variable domain: KAGVTQTPRYLIKTRGQQVTLSCSPISGHRSVSWYQQTPGQGLQFLFEYFSETQRNKGNFPGRFSGRQFSNSRSEMNVSTLELGDSALYLCASSLARGQGNYEQYFGPGTRLTVT.

The chain is built from TRBV23-1 and TRBJ1-2; no reliable D call. TRBV23-1 is reported as an ORF; its role is uncertain. The V and J ends lost 6 bases and 4 bases respectively, with 12 bases between them. The CDR3 extends over 13 amino acids. As DNA, the CDR3 is TGCGCCAGCAGCCTTGGACTAAGCTATGGCTACACCTTC. Encoded protein: CASSLGLSYGYTF.

This clone was detected a few times. The rearrangement uses TRBV4-1 and TRBJ2-7; 7 bases agree with TRBD2. The ends lost 0 bases at V and 0 bases at J; junction bases unmatched: 2. From germline, CDR1 is MGHRA and CDR2 YSYEKL. The CDR3 spans 15 residues. The CDR3 loop is CASSQEGGSSYEQYF. CDR3 coding DNA: TGCGCCAGCAGCCAAGAAGGCGGGAGCTCCTACGAGCAGTACTTC.

This chain connects TRBV7-3 to TRBJ2-3; D not resolved. The CDR3 runs 15 residues. CDR1 is SGHTA and CDR2 is FQGTGA in the germline V gene. The V gene lost 1 base and the J gene lost 2 bases, with 10 bases spanning the gap. CDR3 protein: CASSLSGGFTDTQYF. The CDR3 nucleotides read TGTGCCAGCAGCTTAAGCGGTGGTTTCACAGATACGCAGTATTTT.

The CDR3 nucleotides are TGCAGCGTACTAATTCAGGGATCTGGAGGCAATCAGCCCCAGCATTTT. Translated: CSVLIQGSGGNQPQHF. The V and J genes are TRBV29-1 and TRBJ1-5, with D possibly matching TRBD1 (5 bases). This CDR3 comprises 16 residues. Germline values: CDR1 SQVTM, CDR2 ANQGSEA. V shed 6 bases and J shed 2 bases, with 20 bases lying between them.

For the CDR3, the DNA is TGTGCCAGCAGTCCTTACAGTGTTCCAAGCTCCTACAATGAGCAGTTCTTC. Protein: CASSPYSVPSSYNEQFF. The chain has TRBV28 and TRBJ2-1; no clear D. V was trimmed by 5 bases and J by 0 bases, leaving 17 bases between them. Germline V lookup: CDR1 MDHEN, CDR2 SYDVKM. The CDR3 is 17 amino acids. The complete variable domain, with remaining parts taken from reference TRBV28 and TRBJ2-1, reads DVKVTQSSRYLVKRTGEKVFLECVQDMDHENMFWYRQDPGLGLRLIYFSYDVKMKEKGDIPEGYSVSREKKERFSLILESASTNQTSMYLCASSPYSVPSSYNEQFFGPGTRLTVL.

The chain links TRBV7-8 to TRBJ2-6; 9 bases align to TRBD1. There are 21 residues in the CDR3. The ends lost 7 bases at V and 0 bases at J; junction bases unmatched: 19. The germline CDR1 and CDR2 sequences are SGHVS and FQNEAQ. This CDR3 is CASNPDRGLTMSFSGANVLTF. CDR3 bases: TGTGCCAGCAATCCGGACAGGGGACTCACAATGTCCTTCTCTGGGGCCAACGTCCTGACTTTC. The variable domain in full, completed from reference TRBV7-8 and TRBJ2-6, reads GAGVSQSPRYKVAKRGQDVALRCDPISGHVSLFWYQQALGQGPEFLTYFQNEAQLDKSGLPSDRFFAERPEGSVSTLKIQRTQQEDSAVYLCASNPDRGLTMSFSGANVLTFGAGSRLTVL.

The chain recombines TRBV18 with TRBJ1-2; D remains ambiguous. This CDR3 is 15 amino acids long. V gave up 3 bases and J gave up 2 bases, with 13 bases separating them. Looked up from germline, CDR1 is KGHSH and CDR2 is LQKENI. The CDR3: CASSPRPDKNYGYTF. In DNA form, the CDR3 reads TGTGCCAGCTCACCTCGGCCAGACAAGAACTATGGCTACACCTTC. Variable domain in full (rest from reference TRBV18 and TRBJ1-2): NAGVMQNPRHLVRRRGQEARLRCSPMKGHSHVYWYRQLPEEGLKFMVYLQKENIIDESGMPKERFSAEFPKEGPSILRIQQVVRGDSAAYFCASSPRPDKNYGYTFGSGTRLTVV.

This chain joins TRBV29-1 and TRBJ2-6; maybe TRBD1 (6 bases). The CDR3 sequence is 16 residues long. From germline, CDR1 is SQVTM and CDR2 ANQGSEA. Trimming removed 5 bases from V and 0 bases from J, with 14 bases in between. As DNA, the CDR3 is TGCAGCGTTATGACAGGAGGCAGCTCTGGGGCCAACGTCCTGACTTTC. It specifies CSVMTGGSSGANVLTF.

V usage is TRBV19 and J usage is TRBJ2-1, with D possibly being TRBD1 (6 bases). Per the germline V gene, CDR1 is LNHDA and CDR2 is SQIVND (reference sequence). The CDR3 spans 14 residues. V gave up 4 bases and J gave up 13 bases, with 20 bases separating them. The CDR3 spells CASSTSLGTTFQFF. DNA of the CDR3: TGTGCCAGTAGTACCAGCCTCGGGACAACGTTCCAGTTCTTC. Combining the CDR3 with reference TRBV19 and TRBJ2-1 gives the whole variable domain DGGITQSPKYLFRKEGQNVTLSCEQNLNHDAMYWYRQDPGQGLRLIYYSQIVNDFQKGDIAEGYSVSREKKESFPLTVTSAQKNPTAFYLCASSTSLGTTFQFFGPGTRLTVL.

This rearrangement joins TRBV9 to TRBJ2-7; D unclear. CDR1 SGDLS and CDR2 YYNGEE come from the germline V gene. V was shortened by 0 bases and J by 6 bases, with 10 bases between the two germline ends. This CDR3 is 13 amino acids long. In nucleotides, the CDR3 is TGTGCCAGCAGCGTAGACTTCGATTCCGAGCAGTACTTC. This encodes CASSVDFDSEQYF.

Turning to this clone: In this CDR3 the conserved last residue, phenylalanine or tryptophan, is missing, so a read error is likely. Because the CDR3's place on the DNA is in doubt, the DNA is left out and the CDR3 is given as listed by TCRdb. The chain links TRBV7-6 to TRBJ1-4. The V gene's germline CDR1 is SGHVS and CDR2 FNYEAQ. The CDR3 spans 10 residues, counting both ends. This CDR3 reads CASSLAEGGL.

The chain joins TRBV6-6 to TRBJ2-2, with 9 nucleotides matching TRBD1. Losses at the gene ends were 4 bases for V and 7 bases for J; bases not matched to a gene: 7. Germline V CDR1 and CDR2: MNHNY, SVGAGI (reference sequence). The CDR3 extends over 15 amino acids. In DNA form, the CDR3 reads TGTGCCAGCAGTTCCATCGGACAGGGGCGCGGGGAGCTGTTTTTT. Amino acids: CASSSIGQGRGELFF.

As for this clone: The junction and the germline gene differ at one end; a read error may be behind it. The chain employs TRBV7-7 and TRBJ2-5; 14 positions match TRBD2. The CDR3 covers 15 residues. CDR1 and CDR2 (germline): SSHAT, FNYEAQ (reference sequence). This CDR3 is CASSSGLAGAETQYF. The CDR3 DNA reads as TGTGCTAGCAGCTCGGGACTAGCGGGAGCAGAGACCCAGTACTTC.

This clone was found once. V usage is TRBV28 and J usage is TRBJ2-7; 9 nucleotides align to TRBD2. The CDR3 totals 16 residues. CDR1 and CDR2 from the germline V gene are MDHEN and SYDVKM. The V and J ends lost 5 bases and 4 bases, in that order; junction bases with no gene match: 12. The CDR3 DNA is TGTGCCAGCAGTACTCGGAGGACTAGCGTAGTATACGAGCAGTACTTC. Residues: CASSTRRTSVVYEQYF. The variable domain in full, with the rest retrieved from reference TRBV28 and TRBJ2-7, is DVKVTQSSRYLVKRTGEKVFLECVQDMDHENMFWYRQDPGLGLRLIYFSYDVKMKEKGDIPEGYSVSREKKERFSLILESASTNQTSMYLCASSTRRTSVVYEQYFGPGTRLTVT.

In its sample, this clone was seen a few times. J is TRBJ2-7 and V is TRBV6-1; D is ambiguous. Germline V gives CDR1 MNHNS, CDR2 SASEGT. The CDR3 runs 13 residues. V was pared by 0 bases and J by 3 bases, with 6 bases between. For the CDR3, the DNA is TGTGCCAGCAGTGAAGCGTTCAGCTACGAGCAGTACTTC. Translation gives CASSEAFSYEQYF.

In this sample, this clone turned up a few times. The J gene is TRBJ1-1, the V gene TRBV28; D unresolved. Germline values: CDR1 MDHEN, CDR2 SYDVKM. The CDR3 consists of 12 residues. V lost 2 bases and J 2 bases, leaving 3 bases between the germline ends. CDR3 in amino acids: CASSLLNTEAFF. In DNA form, the CDR3 reads TGTGCCAGCAGTTTACTAAACACTGAAGCTTTCTTT.

This clone turned up a few times. V gene TRBV7-9 combines with J gene TRBJ1-1; a possible D gene is TRBD1 (5 bases). Germline values: CDR1 SEHNR, CDR2 FQNEAQ (reference sequence). Trimming pared 1 base from V and 7 bases from J, leaving 10 bases between. The CDR3 is made up of 13 amino acids. CDR3 residues: CASSLEGTGEAFF. CDR3 coding DNA: TGTGCCAGCAGCTTAGAGGGTACAGGTGAAGCTTTCTTT.

The chain combines TRBV28 with TRBJ2-5; 8 nucleotides match TRBD1. The CDR3 has 12 amino acids. Germline lookup yields CDR1 MDHEN and CDR2 SYDVKM. V shed 5 bases and J 7 bases; nucleotides not matched to a gene: 3. CDR3 DNA: TGTGCCAGCAGTCCAGGGGGCGCGACCCAGTACTTC. It yields the protein CASSPGGATQYF.